Listed below are T cell receptor beta chains from one sample, sequenced in a study of T cell repertoires in cytomegalovirus infection. TCRdb reprocessed the reads via MiXCR and lists one record per CDR3 protein. Of under 350,000 distinct CDR3 sequences listed, 8% to 10% are singletons. Sequencing input: PBMCs. All receptors derive from a human donor in good health (CMV status not recorded). Some clones in this sample may be carry-over from other donors' samples. Each CDR3 is given with its conserved first and last residue. Fields, in order: D gene, J gene, clone size, V gene, CDR3 protein, CDR3 DNA. The D gene is left open where the match is weak. The size of a clone is reported for some rows only, either as once, few or many, or as a class for expanded clones.

>NA|TRBJ1-3|many|TRBV7-6
CASSQTESGNTIYF
TGTGCCAGCAGCCAAACAGAGTCCGGAAACACCATATATTTT
>TRBD1|TRBJ2-7|NA|TRBV10-3
CAIREGDSYEQYF
TGTGCCATCAGGGAAGGGGACAGCTACGAGCAGTACTTC
>NA|TRBJ1-5|many|TRBV18
CASSPEQDQPQHF
TGTGCCAGCTCACCGGAACAGGATCAGCCCCAGCATTTT
>NA|TRBJ2-7|many|TRBV12-3/TRBV12-4
CASNHGSEQYF
TGTGCCAGCAACCATGGAAGCGAGCAGTACTTC
>TRBD2|TRBJ2-3|many|TRBV20-1
CSVAGVFTDTQYF
TGCAGTGTAGCGGGGGTGTTCACAGATACGCAGTATTTT
>TRBD2|TRBJ2-1|many|TRBV7-2
CASSPTPGTSGGAPRGNEQFF
TGTGCCAGCAGCCCAACCCCCGGGACTAGCGGGGGGGCCCCACGGGGCAATGAGCAGTTCTTC
>TRBD2|TRBJ2-1|many|TRBV7-2
CASSLGLATYNEQFF
TGTGCCAGCAGCTTAGGACTAGCGACTTACAATGAGCAGTTCTTC
>NA|TRBJ2-1|few|TRBV4-2
CASSQESEGGPNNEQFF
TGTGCCAGCAGCCAAGAATCGGAGGGGGGGCCAAACAATGAGCAGTTCTTC
>TRBD2|TRBJ2-5|many|TRBV7-2
CASSSGLAGGQETQYF
TGTGCCAGCAGCTCCGGACTAGCGGGGGGACAAGAGACCCAGTACTTC
>TRBD2|TRBJ2-5|many|TRBV5-5
CASSLSSGRETQYF
TGTGCCAGCAGCTTAAGTAGCGGGAGGGAGACCCAGTACTTC
>TRBD2|TRBJ2-5|many|TRBV6-5
CASSYGRLAVQETQYF
TGTGCCAGCAGTTACGGACGACTAGCGGTTCAAGAGACCCAGTACTTC
>TRBD1|TRBJ1-2|many|TRBV13
CASHELTGANYGYTF
TGTGCCAGCCACGAGTTGACAGGGGCGAACTATGGCTACACCTTC
>NA|TRBJ1-1|few|TRBV6-2/TRBV6-3
CASSYTGVNTEAFF
TGTGCCAGCAGTTATACAGGAGTGAACACTGAAGCTTTCTTT
>NA|TRBJ2-7|NA|TRBV29-1
CSVLILPAYEQYF
TGCAGCGTGCTAATTCTACCCGCCTACGAGCAGTACTTC
>NA|TRBJ2-3|many|TRBV20-1
CSALHRVGADTQYF
TGCAGTGCCCTACACAGGGTAGGCGCAGATACGCAGTATTTT